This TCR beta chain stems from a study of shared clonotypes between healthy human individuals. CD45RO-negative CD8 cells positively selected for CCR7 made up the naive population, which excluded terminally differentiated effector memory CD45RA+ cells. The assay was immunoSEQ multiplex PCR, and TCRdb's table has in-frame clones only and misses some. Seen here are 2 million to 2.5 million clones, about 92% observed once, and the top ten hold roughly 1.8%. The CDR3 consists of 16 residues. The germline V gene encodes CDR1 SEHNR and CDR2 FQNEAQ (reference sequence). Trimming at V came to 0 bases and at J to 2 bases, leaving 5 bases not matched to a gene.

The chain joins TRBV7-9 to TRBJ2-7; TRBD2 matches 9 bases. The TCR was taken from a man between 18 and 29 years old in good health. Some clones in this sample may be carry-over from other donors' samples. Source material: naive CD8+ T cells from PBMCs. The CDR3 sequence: CASSLASGSRAYEQYF. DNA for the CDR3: TGTGCCAGCAGCTTAGCTAGCGGGAGTCGCGCCTACGAGCAGTACTTC.